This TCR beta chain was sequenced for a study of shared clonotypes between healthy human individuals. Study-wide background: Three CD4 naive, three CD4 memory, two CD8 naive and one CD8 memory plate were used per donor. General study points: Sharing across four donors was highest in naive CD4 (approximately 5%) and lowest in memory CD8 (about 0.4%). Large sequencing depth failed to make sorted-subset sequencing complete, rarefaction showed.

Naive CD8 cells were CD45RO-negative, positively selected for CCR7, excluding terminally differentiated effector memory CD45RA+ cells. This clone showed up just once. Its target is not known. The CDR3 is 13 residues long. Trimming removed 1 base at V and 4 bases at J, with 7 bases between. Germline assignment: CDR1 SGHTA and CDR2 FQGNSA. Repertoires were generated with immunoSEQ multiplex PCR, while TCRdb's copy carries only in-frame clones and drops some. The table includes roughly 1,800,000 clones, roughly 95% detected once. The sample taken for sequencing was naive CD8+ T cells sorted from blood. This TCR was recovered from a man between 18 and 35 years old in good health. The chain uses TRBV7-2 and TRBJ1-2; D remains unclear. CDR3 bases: TGTGCCAGCAGCTTAGGGGCAGTCTATGGCTACACCTTC. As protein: CASSLGAVYGYTF.